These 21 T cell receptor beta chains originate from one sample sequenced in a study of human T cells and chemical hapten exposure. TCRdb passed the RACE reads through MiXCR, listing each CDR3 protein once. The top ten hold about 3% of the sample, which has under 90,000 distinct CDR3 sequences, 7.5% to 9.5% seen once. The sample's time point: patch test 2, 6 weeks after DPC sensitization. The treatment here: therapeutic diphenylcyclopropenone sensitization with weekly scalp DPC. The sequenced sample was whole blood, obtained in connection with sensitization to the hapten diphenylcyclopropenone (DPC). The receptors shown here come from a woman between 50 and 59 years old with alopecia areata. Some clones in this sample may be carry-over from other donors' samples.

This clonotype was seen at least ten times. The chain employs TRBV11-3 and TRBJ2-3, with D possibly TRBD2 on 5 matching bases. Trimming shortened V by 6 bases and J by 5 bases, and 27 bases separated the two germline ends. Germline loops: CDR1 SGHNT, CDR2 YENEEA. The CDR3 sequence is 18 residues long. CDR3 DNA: TGTGCCAGCAGATCTATTACTCGGGGTGGTAACGAGAAAGATACGCAGTATTTT. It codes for CASRSITRGGNEKDTQYF.

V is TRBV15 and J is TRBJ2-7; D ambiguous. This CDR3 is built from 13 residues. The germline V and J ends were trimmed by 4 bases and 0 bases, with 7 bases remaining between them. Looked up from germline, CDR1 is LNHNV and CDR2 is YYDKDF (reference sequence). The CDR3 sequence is CATSTSSSYEQYF. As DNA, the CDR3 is TGTGCCACCAGCACATCGAGCTCCTACGAGCAGTACTTC. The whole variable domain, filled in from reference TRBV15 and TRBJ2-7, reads DAMVIQNPRYQVTQFGKPVTLSCSQTLNHNVMYWYQQKSSQAPKLLFHYYDKDFNNEADTPDNFQSRRPNTSFCFLDIRSPGLGDTAMYLCATSTSSSYEQYFGPGTRLTVT.

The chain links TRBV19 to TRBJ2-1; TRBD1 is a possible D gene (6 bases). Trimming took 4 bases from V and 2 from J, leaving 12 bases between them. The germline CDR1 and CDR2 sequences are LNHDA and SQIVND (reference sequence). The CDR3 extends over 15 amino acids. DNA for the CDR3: TGTGCCAGTAGTACCGGGACAAGGACCTACAATGAGCAGTTCTTC. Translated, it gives CASSTGTRTYNEQFF.

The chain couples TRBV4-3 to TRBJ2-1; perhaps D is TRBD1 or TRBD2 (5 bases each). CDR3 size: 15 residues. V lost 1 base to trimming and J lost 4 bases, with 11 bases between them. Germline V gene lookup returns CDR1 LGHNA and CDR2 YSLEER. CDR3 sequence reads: CASSQVRDGYNEQFF. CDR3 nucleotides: TGCGCCAGCAGCCAAGTCCGGGACGGGTACAATGAGCAGTTCTTC.

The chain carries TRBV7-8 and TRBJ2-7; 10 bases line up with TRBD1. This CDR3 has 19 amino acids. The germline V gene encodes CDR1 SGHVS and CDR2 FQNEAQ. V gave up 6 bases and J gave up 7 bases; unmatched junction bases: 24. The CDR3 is CASSIRDRGITSYEDEQYF. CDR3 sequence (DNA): TGTGCCAGCAGTATCCGGGACAGGGGTATCACGTCCTACGAAGATGAGCAGTACTTC.

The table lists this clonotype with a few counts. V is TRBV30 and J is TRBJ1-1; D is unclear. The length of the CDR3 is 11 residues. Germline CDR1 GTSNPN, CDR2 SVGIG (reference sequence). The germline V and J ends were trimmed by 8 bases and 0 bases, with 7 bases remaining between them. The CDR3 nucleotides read TGTGCCGCATTACTGAACACTGAAGCTTTCTTT. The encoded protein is CAALLNTEAFF.

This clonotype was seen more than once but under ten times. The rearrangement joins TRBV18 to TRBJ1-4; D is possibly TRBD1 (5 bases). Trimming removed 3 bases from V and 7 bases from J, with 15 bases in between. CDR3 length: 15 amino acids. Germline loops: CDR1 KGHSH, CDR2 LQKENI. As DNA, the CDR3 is TGTGCCAGCTCACCTCGGCCAGGGAGGAGTGAAAAACTGTTTTTT. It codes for CASSPRPGRSEKLFF.

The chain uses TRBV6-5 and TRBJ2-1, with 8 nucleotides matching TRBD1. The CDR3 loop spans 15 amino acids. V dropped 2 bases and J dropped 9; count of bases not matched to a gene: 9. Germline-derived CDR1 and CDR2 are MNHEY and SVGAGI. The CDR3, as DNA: TGTGCCAGCAGTTACGATACAGGGGGGAACGGTGAGCAGTTCTTC. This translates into CASSYDTGGNGEQFF.

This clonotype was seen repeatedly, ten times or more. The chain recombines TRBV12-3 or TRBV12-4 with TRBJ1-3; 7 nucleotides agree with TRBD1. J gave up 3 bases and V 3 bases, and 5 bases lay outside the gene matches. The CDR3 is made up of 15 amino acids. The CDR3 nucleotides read TGTGCCAGCAGTTTCGACAGGGCAGTTGGAAACACCATATATTTT. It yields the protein CASSFDRAVGNTIYF.

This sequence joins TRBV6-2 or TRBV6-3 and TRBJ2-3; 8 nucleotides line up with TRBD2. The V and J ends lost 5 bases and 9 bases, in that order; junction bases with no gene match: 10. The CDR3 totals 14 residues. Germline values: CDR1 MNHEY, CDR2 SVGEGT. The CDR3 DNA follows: TGTGCCAGCAGTCCTTATCGCGGGAGGAGGACGCAGTATTTT. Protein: CASSPYRGRRTQYF.

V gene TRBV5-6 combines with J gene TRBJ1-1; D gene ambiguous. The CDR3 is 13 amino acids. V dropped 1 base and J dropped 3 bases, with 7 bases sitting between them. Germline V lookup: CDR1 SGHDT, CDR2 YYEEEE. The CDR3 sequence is CASSLPTYTEAFF. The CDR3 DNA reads TGTGCCAGCAGCTTGCCAACCTACACTGAAGCTTTCTTT.

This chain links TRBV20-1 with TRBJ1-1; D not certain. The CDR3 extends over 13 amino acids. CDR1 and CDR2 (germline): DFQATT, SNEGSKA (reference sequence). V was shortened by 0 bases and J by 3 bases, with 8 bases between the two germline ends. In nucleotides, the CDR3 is TGCAGTGCTAGAGATCGAGGTTACACTGAAGCTTTCTTT. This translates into CSARDRGYTEAFF.

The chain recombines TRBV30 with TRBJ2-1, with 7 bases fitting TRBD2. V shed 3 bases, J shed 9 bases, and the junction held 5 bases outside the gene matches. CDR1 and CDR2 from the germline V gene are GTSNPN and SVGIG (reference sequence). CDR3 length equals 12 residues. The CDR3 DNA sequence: TGTGCCTGGAGAGGTTCGGGGGGTGAGCAGTTCTTC. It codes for CAWRGSGGEQFF.

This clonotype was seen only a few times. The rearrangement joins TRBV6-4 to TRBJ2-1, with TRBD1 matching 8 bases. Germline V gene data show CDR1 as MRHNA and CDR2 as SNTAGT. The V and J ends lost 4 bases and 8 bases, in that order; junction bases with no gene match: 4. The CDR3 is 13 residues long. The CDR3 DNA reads TGTGCCAGCAGTGGGACAGGGAATCATGAGCAGTTCTTC. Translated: CASSGTGNHEQFF.

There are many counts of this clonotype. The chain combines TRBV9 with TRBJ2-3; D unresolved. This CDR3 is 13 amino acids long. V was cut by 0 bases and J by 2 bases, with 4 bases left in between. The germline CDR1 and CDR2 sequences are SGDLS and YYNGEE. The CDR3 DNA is TGTGCCAGCAGCGTAGACTACACAGATACGCAGTATTTT. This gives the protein CASSVDYTDTQYF.

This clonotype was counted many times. The CDR3 protein is CASSLASSYEQYF. The CDR3 DNA reads TGTGCCAGCAGCTTAGCGTCCAGCTACGAGCAGTACTTC. The chain couples TRBV7-7 to TRBJ2-7; D call uncertain. The V gene's germline CDR1 is SSHAT and CDR2 FNYEAQ (reference sequence). The CDR3 sequence is 13 residues long. V lost 0 bases and J 3 bases, leaving 6 bases between the germline ends.

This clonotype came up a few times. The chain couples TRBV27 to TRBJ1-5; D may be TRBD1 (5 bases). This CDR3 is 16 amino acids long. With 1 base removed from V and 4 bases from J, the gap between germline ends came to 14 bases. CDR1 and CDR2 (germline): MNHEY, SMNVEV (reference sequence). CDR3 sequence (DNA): TGTGCCAGCAGTTTATTTCGAGGGGCGGGTAATCAGCCCCAGCATTTT. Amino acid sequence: CASSLFRGAGNQPQHF.

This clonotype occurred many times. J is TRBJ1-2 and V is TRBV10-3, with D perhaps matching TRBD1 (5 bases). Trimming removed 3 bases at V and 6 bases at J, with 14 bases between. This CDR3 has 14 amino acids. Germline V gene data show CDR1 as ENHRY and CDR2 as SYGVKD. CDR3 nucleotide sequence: TGTGCCATCAGTGATTCAGGGCCGGGCAATGGCTACACCTTC. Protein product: CAISDSGPGNGYTF.

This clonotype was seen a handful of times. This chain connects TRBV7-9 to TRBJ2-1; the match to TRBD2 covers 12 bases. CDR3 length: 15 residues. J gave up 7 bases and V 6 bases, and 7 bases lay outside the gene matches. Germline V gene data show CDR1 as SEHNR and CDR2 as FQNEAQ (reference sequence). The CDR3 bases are TGTGCCAGCAGATTACTAGCGGGGGGACCTAATGAGCAGTTCTTC. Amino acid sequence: CASRLLAGGPNEQFF.

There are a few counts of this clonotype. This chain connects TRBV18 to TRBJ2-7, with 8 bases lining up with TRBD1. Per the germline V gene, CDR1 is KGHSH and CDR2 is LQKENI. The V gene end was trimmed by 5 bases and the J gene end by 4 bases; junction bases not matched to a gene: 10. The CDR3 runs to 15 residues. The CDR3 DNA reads TGTGCCAGCTCATCGAATGCCGGGACAGGATACGAGCAGTACTTC. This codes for CASSSNAGTGYEQYF. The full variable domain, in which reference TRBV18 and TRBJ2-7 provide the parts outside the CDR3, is NAGVMQNPRHLVRRRGQEARLRCSPMKGHSHVYWYRQLPEEGLKFMVYLQKENIIDESGMPKERFSAEFPKEGPSILRIQQVVRGDSAAYFCASSSNAGTGYEQYFGPGTRLTVT.

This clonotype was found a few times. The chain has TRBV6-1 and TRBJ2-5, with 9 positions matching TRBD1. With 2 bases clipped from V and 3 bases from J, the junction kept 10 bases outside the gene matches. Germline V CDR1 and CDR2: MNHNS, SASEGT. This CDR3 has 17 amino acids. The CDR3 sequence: CASSESITGGWEETQYF. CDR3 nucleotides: TGTGCCAGCAGTGAATCGATCACAGGGGGCTGGGAAGAGACCCAGTACTTC.